These T cell receptor beta chains were read from a single sample in a study of T cells in Graves' hyperthyroidism and ophthalmopathy. TCRdb used MiXCR to reprocess the multiplex PCR reads, holding one entry per CDR3 protein. The sample consists of 600,000 or so distinct CDR3 sequences, 14% of them appearing once. Sequenced input: blood. The source is a woman between 18 and 29 years old with Graves' ophthalmopathy. Each CDR3 is given with its conserved first and last residue. D genes are given only for firm matches. Rows may omit the clone size; those that give it use once, few, many or a size class.

J: TRBJ2-1; D: NA; V: TRBV7-3; size: many; DNA: TGTGCCAGCAGCTTAACGCCAGGGGCCCCACCCCGCGGGGGTTACAATGAGCAGTTCTTC; CDR3: CASSLTPGAPPRGGYNEQFF
J: TRBJ2-3; D: TRBD2; V: TRBV28; size: many; DNA: TGTGCCAGCAGTATAGCACTAGCGGGAGGGACAGATACGCAGTATTTT; CDR3: CASSIALAGGTDTQYF
J: TRBJ2-1; D: NA; V: TRBV12-3/TRBV12-4; size: many; DNA: TGTGCCAGCAGCCCTCACTATGAGCAGTTCTTC; CDR3: CASSPHYEQFF
J: TRBJ2-7; D: NA; V: TRBV7-9; size: many; DNA: TGTGCCAGCAGCTTTTTGCTAGCGAACTACGAGCAGTACTTC; CDR3: CASSFLLANYEQYF
J: TRBJ2-1; D: NA; V: TRBV15; size: many; DNA: TGTGCCACCAGCAGAGATCGGAGGGAGGCCTCCTACAATGAGCAGTTCTTC; CDR3: CATSRDRREASYNEQFF
J: TRBJ2-4; D: NA; V: TRBV7-2; size: many; DNA: TGTGCCAGCAGGATCCCCCTGGGGATTCAGTACTTC; CDR3: CASRIPLGIQYF
J: TRBJ2-7; D: TRBD1; V: TRBV6-1; size: NA; DNA: TGTGCCAGCAGACTCTCCGGGACAGGGGGCTACGAGCAGTACTTC; CDR3: CASRLSGTGGYEQYF
J: TRBJ2-3; D: TRBD2; V: TRBV6-1; size: many; DNA: TGTGCCAGCAGCCCCACCCGGCTAGCGGGGCAGTACACAGATACGCAGTATTTT; CDR3: CASSPTRLAGQYTDTQYF
J: TRBJ2-3; D: NA; V: TRBV12-3/TRBV12-4; size: many; DNA: TGTGCCAGCCTCGGACCCCGTACGCTAGATACGCAGTATTTT; CDR3: CASLGPRTLDTQYF
J: TRBJ2-7; D: TRBD1; V: TRBV5-1; size: once; DNA: TGCGCCAGCAGCTGGGGACAGGGGGCCTACGAGCAGTACTTC; CDR3: CASSWGQGAYEQYF
J: TRBJ1-4; D: NA; V: TRBV5-5; size: NA; DNA: TGTGCCAGCAGCTCAGGGCTGATCAGTGAAAAACTGTTTTTT; CDR3: CASSSGLISEKLFF
J: TRBJ2-7; D: NA; V: TRBV19; size: NA; DNA: TGTGCCAGTAGTATAGACCCCTACGAGCAGTACTTC; CDR3: CASSIDPYEQYF
J: TRBJ2-7; D: TRBD2; V: TRBV20-1; size: many; DNA: TGCAGTGCTATTCGGAGCGGGAGTAGGAACGAGCAGTACTTC; CDR3: CSAIRSGSRNEQYF
J: TRBJ2-3; D: NA; V: TRBV30; size: many; DNA: TGTGCCTGGAGTTCCACTAGCACAGATACGCAGTATTTT; CDR3: CAWSSTSTDTQYF
J: TRBJ2-4; D: NA; V: TRBV6-1; size: many; DNA: TGTGCCAGCAGTCCCGCCGAGGGCGGGAACATTCAGTACTTC; CDR3: CASSPAEGGNIQYF
J: TRBJ2-7; D: TRBD2; V: TRBV2; size: NA; DNA: TGTACCAGCAGTGAAGCGCTGCTAGCGGGCCTCTCCTACGAGCAGTACTTC; CDR3: CTSSEALLAGLSYEQYF
J: TRBJ2-3; D: NA; V: TRBV20-1; size: many; DNA: TGCAGTGCTAGAGCAAGGACCTACACAGATACGCAGTATTTT; CDR3: CSARARTYTDTQYF
J: TRBJ2-1; D: NA; V: TRBV28; size: NA; DNA: TGTGCCAGCAGTGAATACGGGACATCTAGAGGAGCGGAGCAGTTCTTC; CDR3: CASSEYGTSRGAEQFF
J: TRBJ2-7; D: NA; V: TRBV20-1; size: NA; DNA: TGCAGTGCCCTCAACAGGGATCTCTACGAGCAGTACTTC; CDR3: CSALNRDLYEQYF
J: TRBJ2-7; D: NA; V: TRBV19; size: NA; DNA: TGTGCCAGTAGTGGGACGGCTACCCCCTACGAGCAGTACTTC; CDR3: CASSGTATPYEQYF
J: TRBJ2-3; D: NA; V: TRBV7-9; size: many; DNA: TGTGCCAGCAGCCCGAAAAGGGATACGCAGTATTTT; CDR3: CASSPKRDTQYF
J: TRBJ1-1; D: NA; V: TRBV30; size: NA; DNA: TGTGCCTGGAGTGCCTACATTCGGGACCCGAGAAGGGTAGCTTTCTTT; CDR3: CAWSAYIRDPRRVAFF
J: TRBJ2-1; D: NA; V: TRBV27; size: few; DNA: TGTGCCAGCAGCCTGAGGATATACAATGAGCAGTTCTTC; CDR3: CASSLRIYNEQFF
J: TRBJ2-3; D: TRBD2; V: TRBV7-2; size: many; DNA: TGTGCCAGCAGCTACTTAGGGAGCGGGGGGGGCATGGGTACGCAGTATTTT; CDR3: CASSYLGSGGGMGTQYF
J: TRBJ2-3; D: TRBD2; V: TRBV7-2; size: many; DNA: TGTGCCAGCTCTCTAGCGGGAGGCTCAGATACGCAGTATTTT; CDR3: CASSLAGGSDTQYF
J: TRBJ1-1; D: NA; V: TRBV6-2/TRBV6-3; size: few; DNA: TGTGCCAGCAGTTACGAGATTAACACTGAAGCTTTCTTT; CDR3: CASSYEINTEAFF
J: TRBJ2-5; D: TRBD1; V: TRBV4-3; size: few; DNA: TGCGCCAGCAGCCAAGAGGGGACAGGGATTGGAGAGACCCAGTACTTC; CDR3: CASSQEGTGIGETQYF
J: TRBJ1-1; D: TRBD1; V: TRBV27; size: NA; DNA: TGTGCCAGCACTATTGCTTTCGGGACAGCCGAAGCTTTCTTT; CDR3: CASTIAFGTAEAFF